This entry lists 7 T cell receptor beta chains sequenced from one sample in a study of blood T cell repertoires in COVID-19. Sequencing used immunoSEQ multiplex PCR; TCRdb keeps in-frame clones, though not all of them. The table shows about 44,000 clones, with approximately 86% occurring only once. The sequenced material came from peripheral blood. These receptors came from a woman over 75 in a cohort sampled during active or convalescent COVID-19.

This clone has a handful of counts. The CDR3 region has the DNA TGCGCCAGCAGCCACGGGACAGACTACGAGCAGTACTTC. It specifies CASSHGTDYEQYF. J is TRBJ2-7 and V is TRBV10-2; 7 nucleotides line up with TRBD1. The length of the CDR3 is 13 residues. Trimming at V came to 6 bases and at J to 3 bases, leaving 5 bases not matched to a gene. Germline lookup yields CDR1 WSHSY and CDR2 SAAADI.

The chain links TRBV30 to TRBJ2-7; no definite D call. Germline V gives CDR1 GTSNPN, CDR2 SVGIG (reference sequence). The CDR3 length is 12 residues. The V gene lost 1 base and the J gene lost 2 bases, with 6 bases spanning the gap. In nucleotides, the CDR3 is TGTGCCTGGAGTGGAATAGCCTACGAGCAGTACTTC. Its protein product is CAWSGIAYEQYF.

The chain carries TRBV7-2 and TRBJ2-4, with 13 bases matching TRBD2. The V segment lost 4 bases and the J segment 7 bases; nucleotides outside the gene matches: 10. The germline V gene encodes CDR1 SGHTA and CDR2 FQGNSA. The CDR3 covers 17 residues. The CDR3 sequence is CASSSPSGTSGTNIQYF. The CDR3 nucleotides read TGTGCCAGCAGCTCCCCTTCCGGGACTAGCGGGACGAACATTCAGTACTTC.

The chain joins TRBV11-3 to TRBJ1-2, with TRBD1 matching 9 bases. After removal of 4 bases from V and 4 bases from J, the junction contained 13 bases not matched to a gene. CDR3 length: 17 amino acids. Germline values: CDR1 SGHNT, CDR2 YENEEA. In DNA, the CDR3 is TGTGCCAGCAGCTCCTCAACCGGGACAGGGAATGCCTATGGCTACACCTTC. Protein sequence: CASSSSTGTGNAYGYTF.

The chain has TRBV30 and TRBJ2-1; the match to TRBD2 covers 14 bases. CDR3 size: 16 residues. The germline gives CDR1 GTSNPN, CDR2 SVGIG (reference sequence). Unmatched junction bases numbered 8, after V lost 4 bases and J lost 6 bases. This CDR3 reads CAWTFTGLAGVNEQFF. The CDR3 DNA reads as TGTGCCTGGACATTCACGGGACTAGCGGGAGTCAATGAGCAGTTCTTC.

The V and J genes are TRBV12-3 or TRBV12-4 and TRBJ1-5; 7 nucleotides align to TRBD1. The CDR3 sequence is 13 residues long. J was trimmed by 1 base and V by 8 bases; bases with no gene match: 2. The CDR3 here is CASVQGSNQPQHF. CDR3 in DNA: TGTGCCAGCGTACAGGGGAGCAATCAGCCCCAGCATTTT.

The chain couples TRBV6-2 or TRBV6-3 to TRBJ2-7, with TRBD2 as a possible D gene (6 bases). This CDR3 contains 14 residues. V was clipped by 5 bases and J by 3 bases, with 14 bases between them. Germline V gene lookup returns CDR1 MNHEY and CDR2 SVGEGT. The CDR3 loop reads CASSPAGSSYEQYF. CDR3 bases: TGTGCCAGCAGTCCCGCCGGGAGTAGCTACGAGCAGTACTTC.